This paragraph reports one T cell receptor (beta chain). Its antigen is still unknown. This sample is part of a study of OX40 agonist ivuxolimab in advanced cancers. Findings of the study overall: Partly responding patients at 0.1-3.0 mg/kg showed some of the smallest clonal expansion.

With 7 bases removed from V and 6 bases from J, the gap between germline ends came to 21 bases. Germline CDR1 and CDR2: MDHEN and SYDVKM. The CDR3 has 15 residues. TCRdb's table, derived via immunoSEQ multiplex PCR, lists solely in-frame clones and lacks some. In the table there are 9,500 to 15,000 clones, approximately 83% of which are singletons. Here the sequenced sample was CD4+ or CD8+ T cells sorted from blood, taken in a trial of the OX40 agonist ivuxolimab. The gene calls are TRBV28 and TRBJ1-2; D is ambiguous. The receptor's source is an adult with an advanced solid tumor such as melanoma, head and neck, liver or kidney cancer. The CDR3 spells CASTEKFWGRDGYTF. In nucleotides, the CDR3 is TGTGCCAGCACCGAAAAGTTTTGGGGAAGGGATGGCTACACCTTC.